The source of this T cell receptor (beta chain) is a study of T cell responses to AZD1222 COVID-19 vaccine. V was pared by 6 bases and J by 0 bases, with 12 bases between. The germline V gene encodes CDR1 MNHEY and CDR2 SVGAGI. CDR3 length: 15 residues. TCRdb keeps only in-frame clones here, not all; method: immunoSEQ multiplex PCR. The sample contains 200,000 to 250,000 clones, roughly 91% of which appear only once. V is TRBV6-5 and J is TRBJ1-5; D gene uncertain. The starting material was peripheral blood, obtained on day 0 of MenACWY control vaccination. The clonotype was recovered from an adult in good health. The CDR3 spells CASSPLERSNQPQHF. The CDR3, as DNA: TGTGCCAGCAGCCCCTTAGAACGTAGCAATCAGCCCCAGCATTTT.